Listed below are T cell receptor beta chains from one sample, sequenced in a study of identical twins. TCRdb re-derived calls from the 5' RACE reads in MiXCR, one entry per CDR3 protein. The data contain 250,000 to 300,000 distinct CDR3 sequences, 6.5% to 9.5% of them singletons. These records were also assigned to another study, of yellow fever vaccine responses in identical twins.

The sequenced material came from CD8+ T cells sorted from blood. The receptors were gathered from a woman in her late teens or twenties in good health. Both conserved end residues are part of each CDR3. The listing skips clone size in some rows; elsewhere it reads once, few, many or a size class.

j_gene | v_gene | abundance | CDR3aa
TRBJ2-3 | TRBV5-1 | many | CASSLSGDPAPDTQYF
TRBJ2-4 | TRBV7-9 | few | CASSLPGGIQYF
TRBJ2-7 | TRBV15 | few | CATSPVGGLEYEQYF
TRBJ1-3 | TRBV6-4 | many | CASSSKRDRSGNTIYF
TRBJ2-3 | TRBV6-2/TRBV6-3 | few | CASSYPGTPEPTPDFTQYF
TRBJ2-5 | TRBV7-8 | many | CASSLARRDPPLSQYF
TRBJ1-3 | TRBV24-1 | many | CATSDGTSGNTIYF
TRBJ2-1 | TRBV14 | NA | CASSQDFNKRDATYNEQFF
TRBJ2-3 | TRBV7-3 | NA | CASSSGRNTDTQYF
TRBJ1-1 | TRBV20-1 | NA | CSASSRRGLVPEAFF
TRBJ2-7 | TRBV5-1 | many | CASSLNRAYEQYF
TRBJ2-6 | TRBV21-1 | NA | CASSKKPLRGQFSGANVLTF
TRBJ2-7 | TRBV27 | few | CASGTSHTRGQYF
TRBJ2-3 | TRBV10-2 | many | CASSGDSHPPDTQYF
TRBJ2-3 | TRBV6-5 | few | CASSWGLEDTQYF
TRBJ2-2 | TRBV5-1 | NA | CASSRERFTGELFF
TRBJ2-5 | TRBV12-3/TRBV12-4 | few | CASRVDWKETQYF
TRBJ2-7 | TRBV15 | NA | CATSRDGGGTPYEQYF
TRBJ2-1 | TRBV6-2/TRBV6-3 | many | CASSYSGTGHEQFF
TRBJ2-1 | TRBV20-1 | NA | CSASESSYNEQFF
TRBJ2-1 | TRBV9 | NA | CASSSPPGQYNEQFF
TRBJ2-1 | TRBV27 | few | CASSGQNYNEQFF
TRBJ2-1 | TRBV20-1 | few | CSARERWEDEQFF
TRBJ1-1 | TRBV29-1 | many | CRPYGTNTEAFF
TRBJ2-3 | TRBV20-1 | few | CSARPPAFILDLTDTQYF
TRBJ1-1 | TRBV4-3 | few | CASSQGRHTEAFF
TRBJ2-1 | TRBV29-1 | many | CSPGLAGEDEQFF
TRBJ2-2 | TRBV12-3/TRBV12-4 | NA | CASTLRGTWSNTGELFF
TRBJ2-1 | TRBV25-1 | NA | CASSRGGTHNEQFF
TRBJ2-1 | TRBV11-2 | NA | CASSLVVGSGRGNEQFF
TRBJ2-3 | TRBV5-5 | NA | CASSSQGDGTDTQYF
TRBJ1-4 | TRBV20-1 | NA | CSARYNSATNEKLFF
TRBJ2-7 | TRBV29-1 | few | CSVGIAGNKYEQYF
TRBJ2-1 | TRBV4-3 | few | CASSLTAGVTYNEQFF
TRBJ2-3 | TRBV6-5 | NA | CASSYRPAGEGDTQYF
TRBJ2-7 | TRBV7-2 | few | CASSLVAGRSSYEQYF